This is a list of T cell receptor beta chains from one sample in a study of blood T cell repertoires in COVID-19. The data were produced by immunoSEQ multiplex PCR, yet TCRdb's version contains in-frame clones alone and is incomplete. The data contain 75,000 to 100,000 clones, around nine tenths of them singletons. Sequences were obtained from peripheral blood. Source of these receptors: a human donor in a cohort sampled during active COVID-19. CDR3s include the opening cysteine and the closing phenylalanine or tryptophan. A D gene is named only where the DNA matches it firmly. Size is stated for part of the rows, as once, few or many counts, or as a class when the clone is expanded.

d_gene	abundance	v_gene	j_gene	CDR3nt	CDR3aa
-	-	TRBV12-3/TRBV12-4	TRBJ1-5	TGTGCCAGCAGCCGGACATGGTTCCAGCCCCAGCATTTT	CASSRTWFQPQHF
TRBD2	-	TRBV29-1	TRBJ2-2	TGCAGCGCGGGACTAGCCGCCGGGGAGCTGTTTTTT	CSAGLAAGELFF
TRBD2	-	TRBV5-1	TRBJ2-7	TGCGCCAGCAGCTTGACTCAGGGACTAGCGGGAGGCGAGCAGTACTTC	CASSLTQGLAGGEQYF
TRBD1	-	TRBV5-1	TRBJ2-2	TGCGCCAGCAGCTACCCGGGACAGCAGTACACCGGGGAGCTGTTTTTT	CASSYPGQQYTGELFF
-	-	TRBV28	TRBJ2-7	TGTGCCAGCAGTTTGGGGCTAGAGGCCTACGAGCAGTACTTC	CASSLGLEAYEQYF
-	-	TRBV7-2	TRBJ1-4	TGTGCCAGCAGCTTCGGCGCAGGAGAAAAACTGTTTTTT	CASSFGAGEKLFF
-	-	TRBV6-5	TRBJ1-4	TGTGCCAGCAGTACACAGACAGGAATTAATGAAAAACTGTTTTTT	CASSTQTGINEKLFF
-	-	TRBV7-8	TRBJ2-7	TGTGCCAGCAGCTTAGTCAAGGGGCTCTACGAGCAGTACTTC	CASSLVKGLYEQYF
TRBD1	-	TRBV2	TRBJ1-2	TGTGCCAGCAGTTTTGACAGGGGCTATGGCTACACCTTC	CASSFDRGYGYTF
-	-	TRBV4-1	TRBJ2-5	TGCGCCAGCAGCCAAGATTGGCTAGCCCGAGGACAAGAGACCCAGTACTTC	CASSQDWLARGQETQYF
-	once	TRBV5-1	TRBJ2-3	TGCGCCAGCAGCTTGGTAGCGGTCTCGCTCGATACGCAGTATTTT	CASSLVAVSLDTQYF
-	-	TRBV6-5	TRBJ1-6	TGTGCCAGCAGCCCCGGAAACAGGGACGGGTCACCCCTCCACTTT	CASSPGNRDGSPLHF
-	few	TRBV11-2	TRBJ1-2	TGTGCCAGCAGCCCCTTTCGCTATGGCTACACCTTC	CASSPFRYGYTF
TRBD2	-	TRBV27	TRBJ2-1	TGTGCCAGCAGTTATAGCGGGGTTGCCGCCAATGAGCAGTTCTTC	CASSYSGVAANEQFF
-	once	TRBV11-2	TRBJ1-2	TGTGCCAGCAGCTTAGTCGGGGCAGGGGTCGATGGCTACACCTTC	CASSLVGAGVDGYTF